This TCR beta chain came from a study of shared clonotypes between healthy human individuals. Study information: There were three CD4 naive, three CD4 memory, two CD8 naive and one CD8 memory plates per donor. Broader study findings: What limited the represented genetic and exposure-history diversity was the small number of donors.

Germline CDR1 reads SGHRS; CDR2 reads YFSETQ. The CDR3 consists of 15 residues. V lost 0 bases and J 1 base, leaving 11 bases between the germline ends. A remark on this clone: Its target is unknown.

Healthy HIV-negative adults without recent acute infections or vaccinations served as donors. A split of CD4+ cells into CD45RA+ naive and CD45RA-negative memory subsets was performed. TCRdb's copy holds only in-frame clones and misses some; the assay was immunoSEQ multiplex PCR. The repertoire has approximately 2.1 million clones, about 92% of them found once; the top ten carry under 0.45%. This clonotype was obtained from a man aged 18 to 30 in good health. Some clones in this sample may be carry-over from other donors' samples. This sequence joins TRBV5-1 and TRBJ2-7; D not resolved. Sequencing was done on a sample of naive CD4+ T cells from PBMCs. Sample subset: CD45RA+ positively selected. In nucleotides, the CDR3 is TGCGCCAGCAGCTTGGCTCGGCCCGGTTCCTACGAGCAGTACTTC. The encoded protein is CASSLARPGSYEQYF.